There are many counts of the clone carrying this T cell receptor beta chain. What it binds is unknown. The TCR library was built from RNA with a 3' RACE protocol and unique molecular identifiers. One entry per CDR3 protein results from TCRdb running MiXCR on the 3' RACE reads. The table has about 15,000 distinct CDR3 sequences, approximately 3.6% seen once. This sample is part of a study of HIV-infected children after antiretroviral therapy interruption. Study results and limitations: After treatment interruption started, naive CD4+ CDR3 overlap across time points dropped.

Treatment indicated: PENTA 11 planned treatment interruption arm or continuous ART arm. CDR3 size: 18 residues. CDR1 is MGHRA, CDR2 YSYEKL, per germline. Losses at the gene ends were 1 base for V and 4 bases for J; bases not matched to a gene: 13. Material: CD45RO+ CD8+ T cells from PBMCs, pooled from several time points, obtained from a donor given antiretroviral therapy, either interrupted or continuous. The subset: memory CD8+ CD45RO+ CD45RA- T cells. The chain couples TRBV4-1 to TRBJ2-3, with 8 bases lining up with TRBD1. The clonotype was recovered from a pool of human donors with HIV. CDR3 in DNA: TGCGCCAGCAGCCAAGGAGTCCCCGGACAGGGCTTAGCAGATACGCAGTATTTT. As protein: CASSQGVPGQGLADTQYF.